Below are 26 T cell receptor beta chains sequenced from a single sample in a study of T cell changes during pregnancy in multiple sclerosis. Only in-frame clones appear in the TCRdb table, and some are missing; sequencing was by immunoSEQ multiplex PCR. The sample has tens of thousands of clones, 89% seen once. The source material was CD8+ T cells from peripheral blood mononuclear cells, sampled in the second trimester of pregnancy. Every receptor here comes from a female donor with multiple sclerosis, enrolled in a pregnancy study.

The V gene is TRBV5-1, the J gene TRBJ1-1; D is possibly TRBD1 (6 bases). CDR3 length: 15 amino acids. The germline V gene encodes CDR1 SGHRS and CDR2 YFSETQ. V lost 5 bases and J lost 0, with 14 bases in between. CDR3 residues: CASSSLGQMNTEAFF. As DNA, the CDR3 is TGCGCCAGCAGTTCGTTAGGACAGATGAACACTGAAGCTTTCTTT.

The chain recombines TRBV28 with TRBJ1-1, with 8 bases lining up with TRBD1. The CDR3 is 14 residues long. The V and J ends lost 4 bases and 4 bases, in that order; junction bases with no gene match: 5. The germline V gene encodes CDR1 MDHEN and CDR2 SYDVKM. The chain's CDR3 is CASSWTTGGTEAFF. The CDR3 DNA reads TGTGCCAGCAGTTGGACCACAGGGGGCACTGAAGCTTTCTTT.

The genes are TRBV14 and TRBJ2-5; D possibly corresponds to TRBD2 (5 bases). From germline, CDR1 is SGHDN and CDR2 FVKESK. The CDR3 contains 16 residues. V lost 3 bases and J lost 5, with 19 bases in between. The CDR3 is CASSQVGEGFGETQYF. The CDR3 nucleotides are TGTGCCAGCAGCCAGGTGGGAGAAGGGTTCGGGGAGACCCAGTACTTC. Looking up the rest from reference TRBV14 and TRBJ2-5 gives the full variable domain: EAGVTQFPSHSVIEKGQTVTLRCDPISGHDNLYWYRRVMGKEIKFLLHFVKESKQDESGMPNNRFLAERTGGTYSTLKVQPAELEDSGVYFCASSQVGEGFGETQYFGPGTRLLVL.

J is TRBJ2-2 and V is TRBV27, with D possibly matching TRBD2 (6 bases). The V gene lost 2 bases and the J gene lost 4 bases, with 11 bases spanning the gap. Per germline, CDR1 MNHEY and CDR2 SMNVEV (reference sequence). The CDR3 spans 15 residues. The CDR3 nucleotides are TGTGCCAGCAGTTTAGGAGGGGTTCTCACCGGGGAGCTGTTTTTT. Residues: CASSLGGVLTGELFF.

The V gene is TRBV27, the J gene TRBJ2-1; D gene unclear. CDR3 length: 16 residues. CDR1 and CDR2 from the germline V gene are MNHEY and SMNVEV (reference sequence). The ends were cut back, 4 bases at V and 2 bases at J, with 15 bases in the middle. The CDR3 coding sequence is TGTGCCAGCAGTTCACCCCTTTCGAGCGCCTACAATGAGCAGTTCTTC. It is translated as CASSSPLSSAYNEQFF.

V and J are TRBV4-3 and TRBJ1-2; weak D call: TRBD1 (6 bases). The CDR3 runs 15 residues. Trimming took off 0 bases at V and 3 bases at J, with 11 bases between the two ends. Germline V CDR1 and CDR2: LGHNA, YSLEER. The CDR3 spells CASSQDTGLYYGYTF. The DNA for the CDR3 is TGCGCCAGCAGCCAAGATACAGGGCTTTACTATGGCTACACCTTC.

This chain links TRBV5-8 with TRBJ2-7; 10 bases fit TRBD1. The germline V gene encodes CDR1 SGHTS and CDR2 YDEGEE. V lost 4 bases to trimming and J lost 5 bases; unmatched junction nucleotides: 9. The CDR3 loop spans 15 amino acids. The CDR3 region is CASSGGQGLLNEQYF. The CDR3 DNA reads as TGTGCCAGCAGCGGGGGACAGGGGTTGTTAAACGAGCAGTACTTC. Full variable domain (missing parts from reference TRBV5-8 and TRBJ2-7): EAGVTQSPTHLIKTRGQQATLRCSPISGHTSVYWYQQALGLGLQFLLWYDEGEERNRGNFPPRFSGRQFPNYSSELNVNALELEDSALYLCASSGGQGLLNEQYFGPGTRLTVT.

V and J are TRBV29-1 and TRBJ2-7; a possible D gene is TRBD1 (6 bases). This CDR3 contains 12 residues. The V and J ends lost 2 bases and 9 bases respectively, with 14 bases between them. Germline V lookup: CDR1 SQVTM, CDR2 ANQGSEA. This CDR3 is CSVESGLGGQYF. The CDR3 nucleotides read TGCAGCGTTGAATCGGGGCTAGGGGGGCAGTACTTC.

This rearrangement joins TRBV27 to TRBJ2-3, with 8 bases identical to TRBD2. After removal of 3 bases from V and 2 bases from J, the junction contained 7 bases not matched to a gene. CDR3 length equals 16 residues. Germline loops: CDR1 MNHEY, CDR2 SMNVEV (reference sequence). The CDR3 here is CASSLSTSGNTDTQYF. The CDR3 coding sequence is TGTGCCAGCAGTTTGTCAACTAGCGGAAACACAGATACGCAGTATTTT.

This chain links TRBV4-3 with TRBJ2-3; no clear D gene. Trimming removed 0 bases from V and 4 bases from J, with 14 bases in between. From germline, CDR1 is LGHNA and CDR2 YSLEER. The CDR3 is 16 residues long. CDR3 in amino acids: CASSQDSPAMADTQYF. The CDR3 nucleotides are TGCGCCAGCAGCCAAGATAGTCCAGCGATGGCAGATACGCAGTATTTT.

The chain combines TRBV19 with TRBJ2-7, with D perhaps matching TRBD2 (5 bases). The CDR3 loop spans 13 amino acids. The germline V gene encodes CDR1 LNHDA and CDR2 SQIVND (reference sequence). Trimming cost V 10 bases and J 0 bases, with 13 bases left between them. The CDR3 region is CATGVGLSYEQYF. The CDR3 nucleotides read TGTGCCACCGGGGTGGGCCTCTCCTACGAGCAGTACTTC.

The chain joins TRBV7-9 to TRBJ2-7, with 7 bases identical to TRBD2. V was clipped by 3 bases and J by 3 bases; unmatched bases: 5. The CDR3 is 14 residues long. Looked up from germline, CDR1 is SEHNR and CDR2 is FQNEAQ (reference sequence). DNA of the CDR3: TGTGCCAGCAGCTTGGGCGGGAGAAACTACGAGCAGTACTTC. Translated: CASSLGGRNYEQYF.

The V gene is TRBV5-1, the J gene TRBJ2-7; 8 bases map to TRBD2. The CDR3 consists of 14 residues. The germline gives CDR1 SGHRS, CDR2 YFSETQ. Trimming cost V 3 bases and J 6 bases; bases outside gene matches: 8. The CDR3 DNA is TGCGCCAGCAGCTCTAACGGGGGGGCTAGCGAGCAGTACTTC. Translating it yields CASSSNGGASEQYF.

This CDR3 is CASQQGTDTQYF. The CDR3, as DNA: TGTGCCAGTCAACAGGGGACAGATACGCAGTATTTT. This chain connects TRBV25-1 to TRBJ2-3; 7 bases line up with TRBD1. V shed 9 bases and J 3 bases; nucleotides not matched to a gene: 3. This CDR3 has 12 amino acids. Germline V gene data show CDR1 as MGHDK and CDR2 as SYGVNS.

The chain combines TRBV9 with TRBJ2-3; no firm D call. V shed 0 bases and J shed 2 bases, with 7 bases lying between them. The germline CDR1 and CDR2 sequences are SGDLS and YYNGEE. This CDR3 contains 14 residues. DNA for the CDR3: TGTGCCAGCAGCGTAGAAACAGACACAGATACGCAGTATTTT. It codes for CASSVETDTDTQYF. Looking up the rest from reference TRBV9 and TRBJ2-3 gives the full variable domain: DSGVTQTPKHLITATGQRVTLRCSPRSGDLSVYWYQQSLDQGLQFLIQYYNGEERAKGNILERFSAQQFPDLHSELNLSSLELGDSALYFCASSVETDTDTQYFGPGTRLTVL.

The CDR3, as DNA: TGCGCCAGCAGCTTGGCGGGGAACGAGCAGTACTTC. Translating gives CASSLAGNEQYF. The V and J genes are TRBV5-1 and TRBJ2-7; D is perhaps TRBD2 (5 bases). Germline V gene sequence: CDR1 SGHRS, CDR2 YFSETQ. This CDR3 contains 12 residues. Trimming shortened V by 0 bases and J by 5 bases, and 6 bases separated the two germline ends.

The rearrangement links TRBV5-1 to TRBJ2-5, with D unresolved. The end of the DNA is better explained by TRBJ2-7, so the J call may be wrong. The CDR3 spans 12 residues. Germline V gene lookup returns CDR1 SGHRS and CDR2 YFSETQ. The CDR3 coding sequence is TGCGCCAGCAGCTTTGAAAGTTACGAGCAGTACTTC. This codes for CASSFESYEQYF.

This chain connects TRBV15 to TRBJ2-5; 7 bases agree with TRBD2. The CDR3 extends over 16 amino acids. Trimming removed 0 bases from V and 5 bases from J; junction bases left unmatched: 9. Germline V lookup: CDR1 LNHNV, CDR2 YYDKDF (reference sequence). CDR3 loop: CATSRDLSSGSETQYF. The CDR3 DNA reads TGTGCCACCAGCAGAGATCTGTCTAGCGGCTCGGAGACCCAGTACTTC.

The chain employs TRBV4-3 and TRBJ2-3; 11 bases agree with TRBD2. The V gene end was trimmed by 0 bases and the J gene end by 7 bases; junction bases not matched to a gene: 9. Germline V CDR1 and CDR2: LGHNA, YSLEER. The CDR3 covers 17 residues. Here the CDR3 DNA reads TGCGCCAGCAGCCAAGATCCACTAGCGGGGGAAGGAAATACGCAGTATTTT. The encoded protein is CASSQDPLAGEGNTQYF.

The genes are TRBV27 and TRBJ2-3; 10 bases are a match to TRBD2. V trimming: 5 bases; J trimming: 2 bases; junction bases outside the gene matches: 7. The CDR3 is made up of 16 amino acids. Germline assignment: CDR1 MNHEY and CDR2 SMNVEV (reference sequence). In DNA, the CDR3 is TGTGCCAGCAGTCCGCGGACTAGCGGCCTCACAGATACGCAGTATTTT. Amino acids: CASSPRTSGLTDTQYF.

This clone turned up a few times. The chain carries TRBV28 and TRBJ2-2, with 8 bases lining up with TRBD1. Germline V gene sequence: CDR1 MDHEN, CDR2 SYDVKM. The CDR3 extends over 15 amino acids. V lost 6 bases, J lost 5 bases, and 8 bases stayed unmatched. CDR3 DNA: TGTGCCAGCAGCCTTGGACAGGGAGAAACCGGGGAGCTGTTTTTT. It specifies CASSLGQGETGELFF.

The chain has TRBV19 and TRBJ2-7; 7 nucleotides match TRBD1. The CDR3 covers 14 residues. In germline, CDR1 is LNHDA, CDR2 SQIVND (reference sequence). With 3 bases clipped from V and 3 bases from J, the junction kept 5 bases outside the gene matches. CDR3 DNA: TGTGCCAGTAGTATTTATGGACAGGACTACGAGCAGTACTTC. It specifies CASSIYGQDYEQYF.

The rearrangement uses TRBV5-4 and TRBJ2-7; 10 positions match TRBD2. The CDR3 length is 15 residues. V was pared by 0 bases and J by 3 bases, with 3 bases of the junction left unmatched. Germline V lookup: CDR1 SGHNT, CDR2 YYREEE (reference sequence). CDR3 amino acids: CASSLASSGGYEQYF. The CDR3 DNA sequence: TGTGCCAGCAGCTTGGCTTCTAGCGGGGGCTACGAGCAGTACTTC. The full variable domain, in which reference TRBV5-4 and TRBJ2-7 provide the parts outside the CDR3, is ETGVTQSPTHLIKTRGQQVTLRCSSQSGHNTVSWYQQALGQGPQFIFQYYREEENGRGNFPPRFSGLQFPNYSSELNVNALELDDSALYLCASSLASSGGYEQYFGPGTRLTVT.

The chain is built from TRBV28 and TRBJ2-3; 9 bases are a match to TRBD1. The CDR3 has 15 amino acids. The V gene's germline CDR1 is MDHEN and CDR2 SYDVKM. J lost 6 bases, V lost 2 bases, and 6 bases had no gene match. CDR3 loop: CASSLGTGFADTQYF. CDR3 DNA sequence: TGTGCCAGCAGTTTAGGGACAGGGTTCGCGGATACGCAGTATTTT.

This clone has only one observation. CDR3 nucleotide sequence: TGTGCCAGCAGTTCTGGACAGGGGAACACTGAAGCTTTCTTT. Translated: CASSSGQGNTEAFF. V gene TRBV6-4 combines with J gene TRBJ1-1; 8 bases map to TRBD1. Germline lookup yields CDR1 MRHNA and CDR2 SNTAGT. V lost 5 bases to trimming and J lost 1 base; unmatched junction nucleotides: 3. The CDR3 sequence is 14 residues long.

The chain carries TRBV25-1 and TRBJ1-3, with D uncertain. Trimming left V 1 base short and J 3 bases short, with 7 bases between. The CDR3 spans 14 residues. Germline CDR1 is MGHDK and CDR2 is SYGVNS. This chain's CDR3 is CASSESESGNTIYF. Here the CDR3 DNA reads TGTGCCAGCAGTGAATCCGAGAGTGGAAACACCATATATTTT.